The 17 T cell receptor beta chains presented below share a single source sample, sequenced in a study of T cells in Graves' hyperthyroidism and ophthalmopathy. It was RNA transcripts that yielded the amplified TCR beta CDR3 regions. The HTBI set primed first-round TCR CDR3 RT-PCR. MiXCR was run by TCRdb on the multiplex PCR reads, yielding one entry per CDR3 protein. Among approximately 210,000 distinct CDR3 sequences listed, 17% were seen once. Sequencing input: blood. These receptors were collected from a man aged 45-60 years with Graves' hyperthyroidism.

This clonotype was observed many times. This chain uses TRBV11-2 with TRBJ2-1; 7 bases are shared with TRBD2. This CDR3 contains 16 residues. Germline V CDR1 and CDR2: SGHAT, FQNNGV. The V segment lost 0 bases and the J segment 5 bases; nucleotides outside the gene matches: 7. CDR3 sequence reads: CASSLDRASGNNEQFF. The CDR3 DNA is TGTGCCAGCAGCTTAGATAGGGCTAGCGGTAACAATGAGCAGTTCTTC.

This clonotype has ten or more counts. The chain links TRBV11-3 to TRBJ2-3; 7 nucleotides match TRBD2. The ends lost 0 bases at V and 2 bases at J; junction bases unmatched: 11. Germline CDR1 SGHNT, CDR2 YENEEA. The CDR3 contains 18 residues. In DNA form, the CDR3 reads TGTGCCAGCAGCTTAGATCACCGACTAGCAAGCTTCACAGATACGCAGTATTTT. Protein: CASSLDHRLASFTDTQYF.

J is TRBJ2-5 and V is TRBV5-5, with 8 bases fitting TRBD1. Looked up from germline, CDR1 is SGHKS and CDR2 is YYEKEE (reference sequence). Germline trimming cut 1 base from V and 1 base from J; bases unmatched to any gene: 3. The CDR3 spans 15 residues. The CDR3 nucleotides read TGTGCCAGCAGCTTGAATCAGGGGGCCCAAGAGACCCAGTACTTC. Translated, it gives CASSLNQGAQETQYF.

J is TRBJ2-4 and V is TRBV10-3, with 7 positions matching TRBD2. Germline V gene lookup returns CDR1 ENHRY and CDR2 SYGVKD. Germline trimming cut 6 bases from V and 6 bases from J; bases unmatched to any gene: 8. The CDR3 covers 14 residues. In nucleotides, the CDR3 is TGTGCCATCAGCTCTGGGGGGGGAGGAAACATTCAGTACTTC. It specifies CAISSGGGGNIQYF.

This clonotype was observed at least ten times. This chain connects TRBV20-1 to TRBJ2-7; TRBD1 aligns across 10 bases. The J segment lost 0 bases and the V segment lost 5 bases, leaving 4 bases of the junction unmatched. The CDR3 consists of 14 residues. In germline, CDR1 is DFQATT, CDR2 SNEGSKA (reference sequence). The CDR3 coding sequence is TGCAGTGCTGAGACAGGGGGCGCCTCCTACGAGCAGTACTTC. It is translated as CSAETGGASYEQYF.

This clonotype has a count of ten or more. This chain links TRBV6-2 or TRBV6-3 with TRBJ1-1; 10 nucleotides align to TRBD1. The CDR3 spans 14 residues. The V gene's germline CDR1 is MNHEY and CDR2 SVGEGT. V dropped 10 bases and J dropped 4; count of bases not matched to a gene: 9. The CDR3 loop is CAIRDRGGGTEAFF. CDR3 bases: TGTGCCATCCGGGACAGGGGCGGTGGCACTGAAGCTTTCTTT.

This clonotype appeared many times. V gene TRBV5-5 combines with J gene TRBJ1-1; D gene unclear. CDR1 SGHKS and CDR2 YYEKEE come from the germline V gene (reference sequence). The CDR3 is made up of 13 amino acids. Trimming stripped 5 bases from V and 5 bases from J, with 13 bases between. This chain's CDR3 is CASRLWGGTEAFF. CDR3 DNA: TGTGCCAGCAGATTGTGGGGTGGAACTGAAGCTTTCTTT.

This clonotype was seen ten or more times. The chain uses TRBV30 and TRBJ2-7; 9 bases map to TRBD2. The CDR3 consists of 15 residues. With 4 bases clipped from V and 2 bases from J, the junction kept 9 bases outside the gene matches. CDR1 and CDR2 from the germline V gene are GTSNPN and SVGIG (reference sequence). The CDR3 sequence is CAWTPSGRTTYEQYF. The CDR3 region has the DNA TGTGCCTGGACGCCGAGCGGGAGGACTACCTACGAGCAGTACTTC.

This clonotype was found a few times. CDR3 loop: CASSGGVGQFIGPNYNEQFF. CDR3 DNA: TGTGCCAGCAGCGGGGGTGTTGGGCAGTTTATTGGCCCCAACTACAATGAGCAGTTCTTC. This chain connects TRBV7-9 to TRBJ2-1; D might be TRBD1 or TRBD2, each matching 5 bases. CDR3 length equals 20 residues. CDR1 is SEHNR, CDR2 FQNEAQ, per germline (reference sequence). Trimming took 5 bases from V and 3 from J, leaving 29 bases between them. Looking up the rest from reference TRBV7-9 and TRBJ2-1 gives the full variable domain: DTGVSQNPRHKITKRGQNVTFRCDPISEHNRLYWYRQTLGQGPEFLTYFQNEAQLEKSRLLSDRFSAERPKGSFSTLEIQRTEQGDSAMYLCASSGGVGQFIGPNYNEQFFGPGTRLTVL.

This clonotype was counted at least ten times. V usage is TRBV3-1 and J usage is TRBJ2-2; no clear D gene. Trimming stripped 1 base from V and 5 bases from J, with 5 bases between. CDR1 and CDR2 from the germline V gene are LGHDT and YNNKEL (reference sequence). This CDR3 has 13 amino acids. The CDR3 DNA reads as TGTGCCAGCAGCCAAGGTCGAACCGGGGAGCTGTTTTTT. Amino acids: CASSQGRTGELFF.

This clonotype came up many times. J is TRBJ2-7 and V is TRBV2, with D perhaps TRBD2 (5 bases). Trimming took 6 bases from V and 0 from J, leaving 12 bases between them. Germline CDR1 is SNHLY and CDR2 is FYNNEI. CDR3 size: 14 residues. The chain's CDR3 is CASRSGTNSYEQYF. CDR3 in DNA: TGTGCCAGCAGGTCGGGAACCAACTCCTACGAGCAGTACTTC.

This clonotype was recorded a few times. V usage is TRBV28 and J usage is TRBJ2-2, with D tentatively TRBD1 (5 bases). This CDR3 comprises 15 residues. Germline V gives CDR1 MDHEN, CDR2 SYDVKM. Trimming took 7 bases from V and 4 from J, leaving 16 bases between them. CDR3 sequence (DNA): TGTGCCAGCACGACCAGGGCCTCGGGCACCGGGGAGCTGTTTTTT. It encodes CASTTRASGTGELFF.

This clonotype was counted at least ten times. The CDR3, as DNA: TGTGCCAGCAGGAGTAGGTGGGTCCCAGATACGCAGTATTTT. Its translation: CASRSRWVPDTQYF. The chain links TRBV12-3 or TRBV12-4 to TRBJ2-3, with D uncertain. This CDR3 is 14 amino acids long. The V and J ends lost 6 bases and 4 bases respectively, with 14 bases between them.

This clonotype has just a few counts. The chain employs TRBV12-3 or TRBV12-4 and TRBJ2-6, with D uncertain. The V end lost 4 bases, the J end lost 0 bases, and 1 base lay between the germline ends. The CDR3 has 13 residues. The DNA of the CDR3 is TGTGCCAGCAGTTCCTCTGGGGCCAACGTCCTGACTTTC. It codes for CASSSSGANVLTF.

This clonotype was seen a handful of times. V gene TRBV5-1 combines with J gene TRBJ2-2, with 7 bases aligning to TRBD1. The trim removed 1 base at V and 0 bases at J, leaving 3 bases unmatched. The CDR3 has 16 residues. Germline V gives CDR1 SGHRS, CDR2 YFSETQ. CDR3 coding DNA: TGCGCCAGCAGCTTGTTCGGGACAGCGAACACCGGGGAGCTGTTTTTT. Protein sequence: CASSLFGTANTGELFF.

In its sample, this clonotype was seen a few times. The V gene is TRBV9, the J gene TRBJ2-5; 8 bases map to TRBD1. CDR1 is SGDLS, CDR2 YYNGEE, per germline. CDR3 length: 15 residues. Trimming removed 4 bases from V and 0 bases from J; junction bases left unmatched: 5. The chain's CDR3 is CASSQWGQDQETQYF. Written as DNA, the CDR3 is TGTGCCAGCAGCCAATGGGGACAGGACCAAGAGACCCAGTACTTC.

Concerning this clonotype itself: This CDR3 is missing its conserved last phenylalanine or tryptophan, likely due to a read error. V is TRBV7-3 and J is TRBJ1-1, with 7 bases identical to TRBD1. This CDR3 has 17 amino acids. Per germline, CDR1 SGHTA and CDR2 FQGTGA. Trimming removed 2 bases from V and 1 base from J; junction bases left unmatched: 10. The CDR3: CASSLHPRGQRNTEAFL. The CDR3 nucleotides are TGTGCCAGCAGCTTACACCCTCGGGGACAGCGGAACACTGAAGCTTTCCTT.